The sequence of this T cell receptor beta chain was determined in a study of blood T cell repertoires in COVID-19. Turning to the study itself: The United States, Italy and Spain were the sources of the acute and convalescent COVID-19 samples.

During active infection, Seattle patients enrolled and were then monitored through disease. In the source study's methods: Counts of nucleated cells, estimated from reference gene primer amplification, were obtained. Sequencing was performed with immunoSEQ multiplex PCR; in TCRdb, only in-frame clones are kept and a portion is missing. D and trimming come from the DNA, and the V and J calls and clone size come from that table. The table includes about 480,000 clones, 85% to 90% detected once. The CDR3 has 14 residues. The junction had 7 bases not matched to a gene; V was cut back by 3 bases and J by 6 bases. Germline CDR1 LGHDT, CDR2 YNNKEL (reference sequence).

The sample comprised peripheral blood. This clonotype was obtained from a man between 18 and 29 years old with COVID-19, enrolled during active disease. The rearrangement uses TRBV3-1 (or the pseudogene TRBV3-2) and TRBJ2-7; 8 nucleotides line up with TRBD2. The CDR3 sequence is CASSQGLGAGEQYF. CDR3 sequence (DNA): TGTGCCAGCAGCCAGGGACTAGGGGCTGGCGAGCAGTACTTC.